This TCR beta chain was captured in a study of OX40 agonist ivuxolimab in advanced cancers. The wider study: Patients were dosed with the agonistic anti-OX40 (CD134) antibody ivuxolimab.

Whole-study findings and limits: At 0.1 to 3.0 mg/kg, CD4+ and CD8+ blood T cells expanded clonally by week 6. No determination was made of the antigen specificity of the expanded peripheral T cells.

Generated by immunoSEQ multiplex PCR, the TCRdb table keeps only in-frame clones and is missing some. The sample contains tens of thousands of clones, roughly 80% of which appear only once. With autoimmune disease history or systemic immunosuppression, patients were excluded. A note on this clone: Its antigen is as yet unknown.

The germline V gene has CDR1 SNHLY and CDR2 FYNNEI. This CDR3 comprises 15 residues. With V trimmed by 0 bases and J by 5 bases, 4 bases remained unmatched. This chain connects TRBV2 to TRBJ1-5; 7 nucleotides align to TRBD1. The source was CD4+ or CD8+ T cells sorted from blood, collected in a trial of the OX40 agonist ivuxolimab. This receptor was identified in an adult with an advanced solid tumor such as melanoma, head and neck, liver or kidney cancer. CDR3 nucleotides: TGTGCCAGCAGTGAAGCGCTTCAGGGGGATCAGCCCCAGCATTTT. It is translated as CASSEALQGDQPQHF. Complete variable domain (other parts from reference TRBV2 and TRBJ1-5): EPEVTQTPSHQVTQMGQEVILRCVPISNHLYFYWYRQILGQKVEFLVSFYNNEISEKSEIFDDQFSVERPDGSNFTLKIRSTKLEDSAMYFCASSEALQGDQPQHFGDGTRLSIL.